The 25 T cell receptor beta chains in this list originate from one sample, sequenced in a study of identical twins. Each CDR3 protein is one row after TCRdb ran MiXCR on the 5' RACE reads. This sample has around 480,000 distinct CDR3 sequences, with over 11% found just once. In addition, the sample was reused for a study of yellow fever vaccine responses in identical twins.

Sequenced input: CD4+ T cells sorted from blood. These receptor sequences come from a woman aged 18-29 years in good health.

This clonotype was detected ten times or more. The CDR3, as DNA: TGCAGTGCAACCGGACTAGCGGGAGGGCCAATTGATACGCAGTATTTT. It specifies CSATGLAGGPIDTQYF. The rearrangement joins TRBV20-1 to TRBJ2-3; 15 bases match TRBD2. Germline loops: CDR1 DFQATT, CDR2 SNEGSKA (reference sequence). Trimming cost V 6 bases and J 6 bases; bases outside gene matches: 10. The CDR3 sequence is 16 residues long.

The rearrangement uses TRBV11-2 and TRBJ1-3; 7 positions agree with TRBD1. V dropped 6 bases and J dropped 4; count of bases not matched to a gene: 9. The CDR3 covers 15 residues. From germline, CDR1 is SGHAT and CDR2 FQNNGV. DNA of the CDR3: TGTGCCAGCAGGTCTATTGACAGGGCGGGAAACACCATATATTTT. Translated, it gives CASRSIDRAGNTIYF.

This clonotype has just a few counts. CDR3 coding DNA: TGTGCCAGCAGCCAAGGCGGGGGGACTAGCACAGATACGCAGTATTTT. It specifies CASSQGGGTSTDTQYF. The chain joins TRBV3-1 to TRBJ2-3, with 8 bases that match TRBD2. V lost 1 base, J lost 0 bases, and 3 bases stayed unmatched. Germline assignment: CDR1 LGHDT and CDR2 YNNKEL (reference sequence). This CDR3 spans 16 amino acids.

The CDR3 protein is CATSRDRRSSGPGSPLHF. For the CDR3, the DNA is TGTGCCACCAGCAGAGATAGGAGGTCCTCGGGTCCCGGTTCACCCCTCCACTTT. The chain couples TRBV15 to TRBJ1-6; D is unclear. Germline values: CDR1 LNHNV, CDR2 YYDKDF (reference sequence). Deletions cut 0 bases from V and 9 bases from J, with 21 bases between. This CDR3 has 18 amino acids.

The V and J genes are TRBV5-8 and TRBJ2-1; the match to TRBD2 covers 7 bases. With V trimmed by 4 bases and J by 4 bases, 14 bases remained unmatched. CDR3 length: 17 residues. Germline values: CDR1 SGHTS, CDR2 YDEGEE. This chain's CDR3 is CASSLLRLALPYNEQFF. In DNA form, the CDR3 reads TGTGCCAGCAGCCTCTTACGACTAGCCCTACCGTACAATGAGCAGTTCTTC.

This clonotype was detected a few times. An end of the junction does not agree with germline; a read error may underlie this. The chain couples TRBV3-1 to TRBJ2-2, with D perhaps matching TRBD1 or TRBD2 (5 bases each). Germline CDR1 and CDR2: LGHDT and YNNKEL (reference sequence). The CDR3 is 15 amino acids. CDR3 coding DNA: TGTGCCAGCACCCAAAGGGACCAGTTCACCGGGGAGCTGTTTTTT. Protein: CASTQRDQFTGELFF.

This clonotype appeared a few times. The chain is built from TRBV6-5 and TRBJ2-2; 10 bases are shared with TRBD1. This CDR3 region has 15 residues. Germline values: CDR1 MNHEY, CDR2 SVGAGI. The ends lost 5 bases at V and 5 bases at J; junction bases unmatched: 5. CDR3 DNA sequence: TGTGCCAGCAGTCGGGACAGGGGTCTAACCGGGGAGCTGTTTTTT. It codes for CASSRDRGLTGELFF.

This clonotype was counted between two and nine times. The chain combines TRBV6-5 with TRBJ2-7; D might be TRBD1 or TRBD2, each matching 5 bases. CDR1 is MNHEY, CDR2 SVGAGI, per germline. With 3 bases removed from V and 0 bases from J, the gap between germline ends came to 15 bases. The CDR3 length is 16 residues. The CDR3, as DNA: TGTGCCAGCAGTTATTTTCCGGGGACGAGCTCCTACGAGCAGTACTTC. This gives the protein CASSYFPGTSSYEQYF.

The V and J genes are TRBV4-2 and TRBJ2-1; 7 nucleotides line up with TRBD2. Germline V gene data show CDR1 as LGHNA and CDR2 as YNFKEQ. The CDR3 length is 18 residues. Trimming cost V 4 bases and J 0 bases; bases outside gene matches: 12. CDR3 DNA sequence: TGTGCCAGCAGCCTCTTTTTTATAGCGGGTAACTCCTACAATGAGCAGTTCTTC. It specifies CASSLFFIAGNSYNEQFF.

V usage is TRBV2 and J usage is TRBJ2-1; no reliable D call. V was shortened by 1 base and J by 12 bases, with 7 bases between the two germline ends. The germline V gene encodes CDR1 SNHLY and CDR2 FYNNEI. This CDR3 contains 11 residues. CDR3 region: CASSEGAGQFF. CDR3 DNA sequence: TGTGCCAGCAGTGAAGGGGCCGGGCAGTTCTTC.

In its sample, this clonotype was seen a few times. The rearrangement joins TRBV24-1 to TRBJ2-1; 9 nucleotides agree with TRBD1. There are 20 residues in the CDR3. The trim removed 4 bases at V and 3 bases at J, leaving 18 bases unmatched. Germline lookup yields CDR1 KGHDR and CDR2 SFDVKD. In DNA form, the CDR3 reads TGTGCCACCAGTGACCGCCGGGACAGGGAAAAGCCTTCGGGCTACAATGAGCAGTTCTTC. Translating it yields CATSDRRDREKPSGYNEQFF.

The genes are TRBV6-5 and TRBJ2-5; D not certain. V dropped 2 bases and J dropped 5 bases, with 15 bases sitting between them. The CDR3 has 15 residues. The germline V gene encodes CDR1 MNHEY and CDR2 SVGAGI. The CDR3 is CASSYPLPRSETQYF. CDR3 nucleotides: TGTGCCAGCAGTTACCCATTACCTAGATCGGAGACCCAGTACTTC.

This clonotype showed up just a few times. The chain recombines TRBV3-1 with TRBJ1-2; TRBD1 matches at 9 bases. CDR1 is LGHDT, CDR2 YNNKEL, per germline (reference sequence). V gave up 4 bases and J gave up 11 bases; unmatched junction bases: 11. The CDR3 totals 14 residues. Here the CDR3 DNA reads TGTGCCAGCAGCCTCCCCGCGACAGGGGGTCCTTACACCTTC. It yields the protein CASSLPATGGPYTF.

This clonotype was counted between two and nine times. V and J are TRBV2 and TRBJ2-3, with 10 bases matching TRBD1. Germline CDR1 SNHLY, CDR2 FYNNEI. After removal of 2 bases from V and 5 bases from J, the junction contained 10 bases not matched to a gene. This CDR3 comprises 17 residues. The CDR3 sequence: CASSERGTGVRRDTQYF. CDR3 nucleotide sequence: TGTGCCAGCAGTGAAAGAGGGACAGGGGTCAGACGAGATACGCAGTATTTT.

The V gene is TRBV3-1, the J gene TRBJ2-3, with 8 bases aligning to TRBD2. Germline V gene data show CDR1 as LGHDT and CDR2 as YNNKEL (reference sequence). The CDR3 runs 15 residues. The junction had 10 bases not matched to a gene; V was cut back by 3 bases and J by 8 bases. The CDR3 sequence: CASSHPGTSSATQYF. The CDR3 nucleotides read TGTGCCAGCAGCCACCCCGGGACTAGTAGCGCTACGCAGTATTTT.

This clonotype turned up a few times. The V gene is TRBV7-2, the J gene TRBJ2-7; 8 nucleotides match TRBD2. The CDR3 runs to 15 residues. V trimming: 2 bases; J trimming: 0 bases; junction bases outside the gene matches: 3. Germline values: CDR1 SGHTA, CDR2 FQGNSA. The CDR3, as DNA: TGTGCCAGCAGCTTAACTAGCGGCCTCTCCTACGAGCAGTACTTC. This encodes CASSLTSGLSYEQYF.

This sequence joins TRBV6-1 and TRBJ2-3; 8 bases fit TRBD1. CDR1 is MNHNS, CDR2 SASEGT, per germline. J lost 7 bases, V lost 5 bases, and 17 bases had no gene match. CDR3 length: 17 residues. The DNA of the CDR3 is TGTGCCAGCAGTCGACCCCGGGACAGGATTTCGGTGAATACGCAGTATTTT. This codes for CASSRPRDRISVNTQYF.

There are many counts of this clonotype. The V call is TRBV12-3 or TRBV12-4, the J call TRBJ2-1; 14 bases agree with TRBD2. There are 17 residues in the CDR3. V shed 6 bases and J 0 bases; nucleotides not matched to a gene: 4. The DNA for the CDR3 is TGTGCCAGCAGGCCCGGGACTAGCGGGAGCTCCTACAATGAGCAGTTCTTC. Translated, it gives CASRPGTSGSSYNEQFF.

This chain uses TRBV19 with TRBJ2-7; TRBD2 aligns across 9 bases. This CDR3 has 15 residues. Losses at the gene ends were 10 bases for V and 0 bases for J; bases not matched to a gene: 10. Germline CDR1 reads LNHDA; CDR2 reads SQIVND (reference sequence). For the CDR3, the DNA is TGTGCCACAATCGGACCGCGGGAGGGCTCCTACGAGCAGTACTTC. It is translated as CATIGPREGSYEQYF.

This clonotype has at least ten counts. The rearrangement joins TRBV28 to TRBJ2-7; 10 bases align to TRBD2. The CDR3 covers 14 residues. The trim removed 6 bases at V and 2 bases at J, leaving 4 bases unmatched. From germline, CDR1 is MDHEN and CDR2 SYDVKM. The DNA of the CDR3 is TGTGCCAGCAGACCAAGCGGGAGGGCCTACGAGCAGTACTTC. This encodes CASRPSGRAYEQYF.

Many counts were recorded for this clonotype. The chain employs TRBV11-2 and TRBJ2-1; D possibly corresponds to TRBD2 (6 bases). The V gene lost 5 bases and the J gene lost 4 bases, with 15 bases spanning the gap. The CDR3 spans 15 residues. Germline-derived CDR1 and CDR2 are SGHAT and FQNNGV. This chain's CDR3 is CASSLRDSFYNEQFF. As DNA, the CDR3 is TGTGCCAGCAGCCTCCGGGACTCCTTTTACAATGAGCAGTTCTTC. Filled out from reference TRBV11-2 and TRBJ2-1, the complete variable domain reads EAGVAQSPRYKIIEKRQSVAFWCNPISGHATLYWYQQILGQGPKLLIQFQNNGVVDDSQLPKDRFSAERLKGVDSTLKIQPAKLEDSAVYLCASSLRDSFYNEQFFGPGTRLTVL.

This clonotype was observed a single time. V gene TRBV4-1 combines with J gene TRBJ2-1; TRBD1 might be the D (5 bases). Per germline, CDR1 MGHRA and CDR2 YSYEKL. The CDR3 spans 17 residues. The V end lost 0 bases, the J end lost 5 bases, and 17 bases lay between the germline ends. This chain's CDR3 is CASSQDQQVVRDNEQFF. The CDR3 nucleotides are TGCGCCAGCAGCCAAGATCAACAGGTTGTAAGGGACAATGAGCAGTTCTTC.

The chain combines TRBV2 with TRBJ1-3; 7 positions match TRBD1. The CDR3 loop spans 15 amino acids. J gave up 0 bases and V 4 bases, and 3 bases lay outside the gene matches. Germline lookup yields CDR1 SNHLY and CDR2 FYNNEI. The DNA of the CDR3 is TGTGCCAGCAGTGTGGGACAGCGCTCTGGAAACACCATATATTTT. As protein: CASSVGQRSGNTIYF.

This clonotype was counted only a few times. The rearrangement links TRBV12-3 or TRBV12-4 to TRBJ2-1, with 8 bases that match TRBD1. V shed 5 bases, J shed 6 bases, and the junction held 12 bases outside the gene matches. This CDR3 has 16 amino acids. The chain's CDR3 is CASSPTTGEDGNEQFF. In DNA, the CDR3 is TGTGCCAGCAGTCCCACGACAGGGGAGGATGGCAATGAGCAGTTCTTC.

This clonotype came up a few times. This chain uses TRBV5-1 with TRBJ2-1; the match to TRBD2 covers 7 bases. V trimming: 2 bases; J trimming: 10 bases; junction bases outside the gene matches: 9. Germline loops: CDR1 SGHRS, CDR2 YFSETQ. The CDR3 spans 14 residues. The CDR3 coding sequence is TGCGCCAGCAGCTTTGCCGGACTAGTAAACGAGCAGTTCTTC. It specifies CASSFAGLVNEQFF.